This T cell receptor beta chain was retrieved from a study of shared clonotypes between healthy human individuals. The protocol was immunoSEQ multiplex PCR, while the TCRdb copy is restricted to in-frame clones and leaves out a portion. The table includes about 1,500,000 clones, over 95% detected once. The germline V gene encodes CDR1 ENHRY and CDR2 SYGVKD. The germline V and J ends were trimmed by 4 bases and 5 bases, with 17 bases remaining between them. CDR3 length: 15 residues. This clonotype was sampled from a man younger than 45 in good health. Input material: naive CD4+ T cells sorted from blood. Subset given: CD45RA+ positively selected. This sequence joins TRBV10-3 and TRBJ2-5; D may be TRBD2 (7 bases). The CDR3 coding sequence is TGTGCCATCAGTGGGGGGGGCGCGGGAGCGGAGACCCAGTACTTC. This sequence encodes CAISGGGAGAETQYF.